The entry below gives a single T cell receptor beta chain sequence along with its context. Under the authors' procedure: Cell counts per sample came from amplifying reference gene primers. The assay was immunoSEQ multiplex PCR, and TCRdb's table has in-frame clones only and misses some. V, J and clone size are those of that table, while D and trimming were read from the DNA. The table lists about 33,000 clones, 65% to 90% of them singletons. The source of the sample is a study of blood T cell repertoires in COVID-19. Study at large: Spain, Italy and the United States supplied samples that represented acute and convalescent COVID-19. T cells, B-cell-depleted T cells, or PBMCs provided the cDNA or gDNA that served as material.

CDR1 and CDR2 (germline): SGHNT, YENEEA. Trimming at V came to 0 bases and at J to 3 bases, leaving 8 bases not matched to a gene. This CDR3 spans 17 amino acids. Sequencing used peripheral blood. This chain uses TRBV11-3 with TRBJ2-5; 9 bases map to TRBD2. This clonotype originated in a woman aged 80 or over with active or convalescent COVID-19. The chain's CDR3 is CASSLEGGRAGKETQYF. The CDR3 nucleotides are TGTGCCAGCAGCTTAGAAGGCGGGAGGGCCGGCAAAGAGACCCAGTACTTC. Complete variable domain (other parts from reference TRBV11-3 and TRBJ2-5): EAGVVQSPRYKIIEKKQPVAFWCNPISGHNTLYWYLQNLGQGPELLIRYENEEAVDDSQLPKDRFSAERLKGVDSTLKIQPAELGDSAVYLCASSLEGGRAGKETQYFGPGTRLLVL.